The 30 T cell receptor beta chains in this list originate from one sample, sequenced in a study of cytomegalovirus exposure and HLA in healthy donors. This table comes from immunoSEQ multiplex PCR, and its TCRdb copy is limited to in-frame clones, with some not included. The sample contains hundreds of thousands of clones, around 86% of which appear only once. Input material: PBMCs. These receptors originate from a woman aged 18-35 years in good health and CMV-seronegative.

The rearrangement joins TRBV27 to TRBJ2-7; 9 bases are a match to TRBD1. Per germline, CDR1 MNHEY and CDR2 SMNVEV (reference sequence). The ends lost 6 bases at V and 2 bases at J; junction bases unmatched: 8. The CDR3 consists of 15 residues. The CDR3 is CASRGPGQGTYEQYF. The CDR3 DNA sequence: TGTGCCAGCAGGGGTCCGGGACAGGGCACCTACGAGCAGTACTTC.

As DNA, the CDR3 is TGTGCCAGCAGTTTACCGGGACAGGGGTACTATGGCTACACCTTC. Translated, it gives CASSLPGQGYYGYTF. The rearrangement uses TRBV28 and TRBJ1-2; 10 bases map to TRBD1. CDR1 and CDR2 from the germline V gene are MDHEN and SYDVKM. The V gene end was trimmed by 2 bases and the J gene end by 3 bases; junction bases not matched to a gene: 3. The CDR3 contains 15 residues.

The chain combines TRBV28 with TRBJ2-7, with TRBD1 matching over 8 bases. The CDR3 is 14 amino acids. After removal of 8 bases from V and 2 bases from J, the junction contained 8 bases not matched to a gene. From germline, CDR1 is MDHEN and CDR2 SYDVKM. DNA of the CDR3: TGTGCCAGCCTCAGGACAGGGCCTCCCTACGAGCAGTACTTC. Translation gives CASLRTGPPYEQYF.

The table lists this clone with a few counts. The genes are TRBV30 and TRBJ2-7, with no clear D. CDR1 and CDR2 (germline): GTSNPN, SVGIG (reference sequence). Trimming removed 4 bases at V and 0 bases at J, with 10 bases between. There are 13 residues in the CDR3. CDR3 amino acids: CAWIDSGSYEQYF. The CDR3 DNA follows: TGTGCCTGGATTGACTCCGGCTCCTACGAGCAGTACTTC.

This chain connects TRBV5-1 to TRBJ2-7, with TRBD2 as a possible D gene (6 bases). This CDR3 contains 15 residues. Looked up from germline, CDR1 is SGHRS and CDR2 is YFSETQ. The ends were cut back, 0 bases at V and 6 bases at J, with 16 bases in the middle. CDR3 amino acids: CASSLGSGVVREQYF. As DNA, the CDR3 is TGCGCCAGCAGCTTGGGGTCGGGAGTGGTACGCGAGCAGTACTTC.

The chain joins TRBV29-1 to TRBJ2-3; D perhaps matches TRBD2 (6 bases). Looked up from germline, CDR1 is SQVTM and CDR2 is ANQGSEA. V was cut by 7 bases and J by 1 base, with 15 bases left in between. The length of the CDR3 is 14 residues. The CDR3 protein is CSARERGGTDTQYF. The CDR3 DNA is TGCAGCGCCCGGGAGAGGGGCGGCACAGATACGCAGTATTTT.

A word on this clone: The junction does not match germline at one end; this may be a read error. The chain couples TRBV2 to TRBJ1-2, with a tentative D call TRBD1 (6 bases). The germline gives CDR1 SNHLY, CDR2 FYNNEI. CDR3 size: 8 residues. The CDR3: CANREGVF. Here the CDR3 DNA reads TGTGCCAACCGGGAGGGGGTCTTC.

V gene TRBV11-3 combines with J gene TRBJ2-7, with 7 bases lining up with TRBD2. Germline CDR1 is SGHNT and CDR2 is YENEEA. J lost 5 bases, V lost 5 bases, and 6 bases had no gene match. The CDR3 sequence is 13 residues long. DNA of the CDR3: TGTGCCAGCAGCCCCCCGGGAGGCAACGAGCAGTACTTC. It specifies CASSPPGGNEQYF.

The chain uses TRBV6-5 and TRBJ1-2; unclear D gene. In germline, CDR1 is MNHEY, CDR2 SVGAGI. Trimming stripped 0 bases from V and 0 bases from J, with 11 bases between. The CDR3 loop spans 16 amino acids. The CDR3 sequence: CASSYSSGDSNYGYTF. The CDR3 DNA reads TGTGCCAGCAGTTACTCTTCCGGAGATTCTAACTATGGCTACACCTTC.

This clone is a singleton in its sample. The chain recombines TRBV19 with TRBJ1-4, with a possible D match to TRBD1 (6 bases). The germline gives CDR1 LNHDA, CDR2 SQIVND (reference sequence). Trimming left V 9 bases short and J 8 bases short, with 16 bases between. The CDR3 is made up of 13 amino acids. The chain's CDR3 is CASRAGENEKLFF. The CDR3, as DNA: TGTGCCAGCCGGGCAGGGGAAAACGAAAAACTGTTTTTT.

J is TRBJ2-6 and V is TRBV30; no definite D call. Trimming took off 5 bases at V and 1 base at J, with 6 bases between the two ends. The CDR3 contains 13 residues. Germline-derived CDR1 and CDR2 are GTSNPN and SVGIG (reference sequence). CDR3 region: CAWSVSGANVLTF. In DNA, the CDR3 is TGTGCCTGGTCTGTGTCTGGGGCCAACGTCCTGACTTTC. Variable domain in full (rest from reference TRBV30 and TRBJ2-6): SQTIHQWPATLVQPVGSPLSLECTVEGTSNPNLYWYRQAAGRGLQLLFYSVGIGQISSEVPQNLSASRPQDRQFILSSKKLLLSDSGFYLCAWSVSGANVLTFGAGSRLTVL.

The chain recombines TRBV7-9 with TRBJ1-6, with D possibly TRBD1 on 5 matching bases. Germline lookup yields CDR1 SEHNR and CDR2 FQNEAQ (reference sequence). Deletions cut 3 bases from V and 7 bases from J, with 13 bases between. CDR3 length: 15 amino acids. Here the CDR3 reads CASSFHARGNSPLHF. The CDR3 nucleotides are TGTGCCAGCAGCTTCCACGCCCGGGGGAATTCACCCCTCCACTTT.

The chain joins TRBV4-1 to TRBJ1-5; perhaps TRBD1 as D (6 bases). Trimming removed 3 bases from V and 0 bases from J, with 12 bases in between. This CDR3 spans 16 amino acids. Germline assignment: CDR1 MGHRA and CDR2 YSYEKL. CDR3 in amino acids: CASSHGTPNSNQPQHF. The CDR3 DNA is TGCGCCAGCAGCCACGGGACACCAAATAGCAATCAGCCCCAGCATTTT.

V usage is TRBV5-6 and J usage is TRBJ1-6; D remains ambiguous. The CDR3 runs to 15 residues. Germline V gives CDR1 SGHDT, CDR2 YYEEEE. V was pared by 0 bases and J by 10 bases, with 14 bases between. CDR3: CASSLGTFPKSPLHF. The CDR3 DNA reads TGTGCCAGCAGCTTGGGGACTTTCCCCAAATCACCCCTCCACTTT.

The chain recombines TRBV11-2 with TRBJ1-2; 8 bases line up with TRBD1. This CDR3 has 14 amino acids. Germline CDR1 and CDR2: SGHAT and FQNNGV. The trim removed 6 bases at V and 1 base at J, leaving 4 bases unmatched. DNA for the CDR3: TGTGCCAGCAGTGGGACAGGTTATAACTATGGCTACACCTTC. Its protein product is CASSGTGYNYGYTF.

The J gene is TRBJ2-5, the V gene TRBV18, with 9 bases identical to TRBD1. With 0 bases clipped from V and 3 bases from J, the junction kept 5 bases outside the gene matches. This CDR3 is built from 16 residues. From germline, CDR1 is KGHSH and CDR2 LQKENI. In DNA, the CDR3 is TGTGCCAGCTCACCACCTAGCGGACAGGGGAAAGAGACCCAGTACTTC. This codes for CASSPPSGQGKETQYF.

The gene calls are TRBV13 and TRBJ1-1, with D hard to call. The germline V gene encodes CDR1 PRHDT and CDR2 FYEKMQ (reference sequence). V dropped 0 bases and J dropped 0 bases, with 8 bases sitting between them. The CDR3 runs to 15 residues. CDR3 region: CASSLGAGMNTEAFF. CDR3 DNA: TGTGCCAGCAGCTTAGGGGCAGGAATGAACACTGAAGCTTTCTTT.

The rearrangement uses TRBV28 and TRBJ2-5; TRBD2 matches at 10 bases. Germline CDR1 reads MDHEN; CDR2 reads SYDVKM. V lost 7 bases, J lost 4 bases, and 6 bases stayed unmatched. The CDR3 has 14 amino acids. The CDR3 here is CASTRLAGAETQYF. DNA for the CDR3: TGTGCCAGCACCCGACTAGCGGGTGCAGAGACCCAGTACTTC.

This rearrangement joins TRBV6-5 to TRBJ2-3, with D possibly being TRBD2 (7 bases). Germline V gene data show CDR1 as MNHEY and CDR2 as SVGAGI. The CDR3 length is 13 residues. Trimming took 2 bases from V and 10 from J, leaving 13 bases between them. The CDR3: CASSYEGGRSQYF. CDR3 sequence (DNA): TGTGCCAGCAGTTACGAGGGGGGGCGGTCGCAGTATTTT.

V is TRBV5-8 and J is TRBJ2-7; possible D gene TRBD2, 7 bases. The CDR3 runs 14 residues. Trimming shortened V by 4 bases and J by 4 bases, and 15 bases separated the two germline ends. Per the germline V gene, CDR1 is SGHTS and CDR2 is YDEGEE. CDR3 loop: CASSTRGGRYEQYF. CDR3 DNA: TGTGCCAGCAGCACCAGGGGAGGGAGGTACGAGCAGTACTTC.

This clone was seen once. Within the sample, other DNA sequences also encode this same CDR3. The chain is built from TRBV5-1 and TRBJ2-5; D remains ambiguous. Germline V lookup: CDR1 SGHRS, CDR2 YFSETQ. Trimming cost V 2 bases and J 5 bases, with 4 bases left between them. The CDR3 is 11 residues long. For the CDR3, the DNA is TGCGCCAGCAGCTTTGAGGAGACCCAGTACTTC. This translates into CASSFEETQYF.

The CDR3 sequence is CASSVTEETQYF. CDR3 sequence (DNA): TGTGCCAGCAGCGTAACTGAGGAGACCCAGTACTTC. V and J are TRBV9 and TRBJ2-5; no clear D gene. This CDR3 is 12 amino acids long. V shed 1 base and J shed 5 bases, with 6 bases lying between them. Germline V gene data show CDR1 as SGDLS and CDR2 as YYNGEE.

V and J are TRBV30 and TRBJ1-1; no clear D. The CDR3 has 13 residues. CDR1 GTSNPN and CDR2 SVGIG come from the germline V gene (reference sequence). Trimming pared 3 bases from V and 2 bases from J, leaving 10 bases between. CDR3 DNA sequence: TGTGCCTGGAGGAGGAAAGGAAACACTGAAGCTTTCTTT. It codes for CAWRRKGNTEAFF.

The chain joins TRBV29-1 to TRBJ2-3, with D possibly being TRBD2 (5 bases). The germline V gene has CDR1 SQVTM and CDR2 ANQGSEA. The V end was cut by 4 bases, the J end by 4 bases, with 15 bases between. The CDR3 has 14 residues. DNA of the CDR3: TGCAGCGTTGTTCAGAGGGCTCCCCCAGATACGCAGTATTTT. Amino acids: CSVVQRAPPDTQYF.

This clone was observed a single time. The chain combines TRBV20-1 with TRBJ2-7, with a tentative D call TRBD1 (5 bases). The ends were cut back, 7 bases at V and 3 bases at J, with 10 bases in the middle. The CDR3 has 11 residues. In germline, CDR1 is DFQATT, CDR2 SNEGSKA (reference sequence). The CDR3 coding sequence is TGCAGTGTGGGCAGGGACTACGAGCAGTACTTC. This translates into CSVGRDYEQYF.

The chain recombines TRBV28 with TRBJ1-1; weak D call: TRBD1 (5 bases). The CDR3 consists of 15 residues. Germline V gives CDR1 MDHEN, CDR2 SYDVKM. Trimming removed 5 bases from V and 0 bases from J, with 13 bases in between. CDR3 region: CASSTRGLLNTEAFF. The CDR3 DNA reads TGTGCCAGCAGTACAAGGGGCCTTTTGAACACTGAAGCTTTCTTT.

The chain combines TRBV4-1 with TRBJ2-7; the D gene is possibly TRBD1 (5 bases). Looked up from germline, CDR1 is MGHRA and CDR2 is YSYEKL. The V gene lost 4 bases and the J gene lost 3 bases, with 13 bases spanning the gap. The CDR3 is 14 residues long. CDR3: CASSPQEGDYEQYF. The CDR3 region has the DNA TGCGCCAGCAGCCCCCAAGAAGGGGACTACGAGCAGTACTTC.

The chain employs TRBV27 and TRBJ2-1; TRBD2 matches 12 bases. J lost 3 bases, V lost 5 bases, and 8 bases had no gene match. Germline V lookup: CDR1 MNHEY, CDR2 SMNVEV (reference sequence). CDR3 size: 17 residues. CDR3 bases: TGTGCCAGCAGTCTCCCGCAACTAGCGGGAGGCTACAATGAGCAGTTCTTC. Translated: CASSLPQLAGGYNEQFF.

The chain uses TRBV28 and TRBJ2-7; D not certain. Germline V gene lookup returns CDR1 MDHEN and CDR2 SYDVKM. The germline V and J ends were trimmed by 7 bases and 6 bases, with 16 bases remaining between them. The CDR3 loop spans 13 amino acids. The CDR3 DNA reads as TGTGCCAGCACCCTTACAAGTGTCTCCGAGCAGTACTTC. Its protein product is CASTLTSVSEQYF.

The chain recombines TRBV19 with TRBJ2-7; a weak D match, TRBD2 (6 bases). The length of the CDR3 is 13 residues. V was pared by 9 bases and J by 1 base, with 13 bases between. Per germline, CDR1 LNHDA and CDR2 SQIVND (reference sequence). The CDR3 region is CASGDWPSYEQYF. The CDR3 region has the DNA TGTGCCAGCGGGGACTGGCCTTCCTACGAGCAGTACTTC.